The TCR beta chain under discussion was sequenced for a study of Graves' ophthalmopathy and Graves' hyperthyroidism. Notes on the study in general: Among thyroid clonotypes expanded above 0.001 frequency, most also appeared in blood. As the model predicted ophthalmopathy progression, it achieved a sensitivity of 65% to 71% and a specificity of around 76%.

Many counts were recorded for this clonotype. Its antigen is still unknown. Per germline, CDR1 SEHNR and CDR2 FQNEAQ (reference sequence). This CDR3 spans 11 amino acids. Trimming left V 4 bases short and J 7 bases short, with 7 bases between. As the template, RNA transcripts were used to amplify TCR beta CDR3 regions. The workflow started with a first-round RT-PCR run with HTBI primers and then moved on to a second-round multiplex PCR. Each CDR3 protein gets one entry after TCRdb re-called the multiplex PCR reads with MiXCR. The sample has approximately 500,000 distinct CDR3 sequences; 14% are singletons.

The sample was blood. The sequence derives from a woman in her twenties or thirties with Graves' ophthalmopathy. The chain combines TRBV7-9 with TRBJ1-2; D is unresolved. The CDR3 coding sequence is TGTGCCAGCAGCTCGGCAGGTGGCTACACCTTC. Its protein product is CASSSAGGYTF.